This is a list of T cell receptor beta chains from one sample in a study of T cell responses to AZD1222 COVID-19 vaccine. Using immunoSEQ multiplex PCR, the repertoire was profiled, and TCRdb retains in-frame clones only, with some absent. The sample carries about 180,000 clones, around 88% recorded once. Sequences were derived from peripheral blood, sampled on day 0 of AZD1222 vaccination. The receptor source for this set is an adult in good health. Each CDR3 is given with its conserved first and last residue. A D gene is named only where the DNA matches it firmly. The size entry is marked missing in some rows and otherwise reads once, few, many or a size class.

TRBJ1-2	-	-	TRBV7-8	CASSLEGYGYTF	TGTGCCAGCAGCTTAGAGGGCTATGGCTACACCTTC
TRBJ2-1	-	-	TRBV24-1	CATSDPGTEQFF	TGTGCCACCAGTGATCCAGGTACTGAGCAGTTCTTC
TRBJ2-7	-	-	TRBV5-6	CASSLDPWATDEQYF	TGTGCCAGCAGCTTGGACCCATGGGCTACAGACGAGCAGTACTTC
TRBJ2-3	-	-	TRBV7-9	CASSFRTDTQYF	TGTGCCAGCAGCTTCCGCACAGATACGCAGTATTTT
TRBJ2-7	once	-	TRBV6-2/TRBV6-3	CASSYRTFQTYEQYF	TGTGCCAGCAGTTACCGGACTTTCCAGACCTACGAGCAGTACTTC
TRBJ2-3	-	TRBD2	TRBV4-1	CASSLRTSGSTQYF	TGCGCCAGCAGCCTACGGACTAGCGGGAGTACGCAGTATTTT
TRBJ2-7	-	-	TRBV21-1	CASSLSGTSRYEQYF	TGTGCCAGCAGCCTCTCCGGGACTAGCCGATACGAGCAGTACTTC
TRBJ2-3	-	TRBD2	TRBV4-3	CASSQDGTSGYTQYF	TGCGCCAGCAGCCAAGATGGGACTAGCGGATATACGCAGTATTTT
TRBJ1-6	-	TRBD1	TRBV7-2	CASSTRTGDNSPLHF	TGTGCCAGCAGCACCCGGACAGGGGATAATTCACCCCTCCACTTT
TRBJ2-5	-	-	TRBV7-9	CASSSSGAAETQYF	TGTGCCAGCAGCTCATCGGGGGCGGCCGAGACCCAGTACTTC
TRBJ2-3	-	-	TRBV27	CASSPRGRAGSTDTQYF	TGTGCCAGCAGTCCCCGAGGGCGGGCGGGTAGCACAGATACGCAGTATTTT
TRBJ1-2	-	-	TRBV30	CAWTNNYGYTF	TGTGCCTGGACTAATAACTATGGCTACACCTTC
TRBJ1-6	-	TRBD1	TRBV2	CASSTGQPGYSPLHF	TGTGCCAGCAGTACGGGACAGCCGGGTTATTCACCCCTCCACTTT
TRBJ2-3	-	TRBD2	TRBV27	CASSLSGGGGPDTQYF	TGTGCCAGCAGTTTATCGGGGGGCGGGGGGCCAGATACGCAGTATTTT
TRBJ1-1	-	-	TRBV5-5	CASSLEWDKDTEAFF	TGTGCCAGCAGCTTGGAATGGGACAAAGACACTGAAGCTTTCTTT
TRBJ2-3	-	-	TRBV7-2	CASSSEIYSRTDTQYF	TGTGCCAGCAGCTCGGAGATTTATAGCCGCACAGATACGCAGTATTTT
TRBJ2-1	-	TRBD2	TRBV6-2/TRBV6-3	CASSERGDYNEQFF	TGTGCCAGCAGTGAGCGGGGAGATTACAATGAGCAGTTCTTC
TRBJ2-1	-	TRBD2	TRBV28	CASTLSLAGGGNEQFF	TGTGCCAGCACCCTTTCACTAGCGGGGGGGGGCAATGAGCAGTTCTTC
TRBJ2-5	-	TRBD2	TRBV7-6	CASSLGVFGLAGGETQYF	TGTGCCAGCAGCTTAGGAGTATTTGGGCTAGCGGGGGGAGAGACCCAGTACTTC
TRBJ2-5	-	TRBD2	TRBV7-2	CASSPTSGGLETQYF	TGTGCCAGCAGCCCCACTAGCGGGGGTTTGGAGACCCAGTACTTC
TRBJ1-2	-	TRBD1	TRBV4-1	CASSPEQGASFGYTF	TGCGCCAGCAGCCCAGAACAGGGGGCGAGTTTTGGCTACACCTTC
TRBJ2-7	-	-	TRBV5-6	CASSLRSYEQYF	TGTGCCAGCAGCTTGCGCTCCTACGAGCAGTACTTC
TRBJ2-5	-	TRBD2	TRBV7-6	CASSPSTSGQETQYF	TGTGCCAGCAGCCCATCGACTAGCGGACAAGAGACCCAGTACTTC
TRBJ2-1	-	-	TRBV9	CASSVEGVSYNEQFF	TGTGCCAGCAGCGTAGAGGGGGTTTCCTACAATGAGCAGTTCTTC
TRBJ2-2	-	TRBD2	TRBV4-3	CASSQSIAGYNTGELFF	TGCGCCAGCAGCCAGTCTATAGCGGGGTATAACACCGGGGAGCTGTTTTTT
TRBJ2-7	-	-	TRBV7-2	CASSLAGSTGSYEQYF	TGTGCCAGCAGCTTAGCGGGGAGTACGGGCTCCTACGAGCAGTACTTC
TRBJ1-2	-	-	TRBV5-1	CASSRRGKTRGYTF	TGCGCCAGCAGCCGCAGGGGTAAGACACGCGGCTACACCTTC
TRBJ2-3	-	-	TRBV29-1	CSVAGMKLSTDTQYF	TGCAGCGTTGCGGGGATGAAGCTTAGCACAGATACGCAGTATTTT
TRBJ1-1	-	-	TRBV11-1	CASSFSGRMNTEAFF	TGTGCCAGCAGCTTTTCGGGACGGATGAACACTGAAGCTTTCTTT